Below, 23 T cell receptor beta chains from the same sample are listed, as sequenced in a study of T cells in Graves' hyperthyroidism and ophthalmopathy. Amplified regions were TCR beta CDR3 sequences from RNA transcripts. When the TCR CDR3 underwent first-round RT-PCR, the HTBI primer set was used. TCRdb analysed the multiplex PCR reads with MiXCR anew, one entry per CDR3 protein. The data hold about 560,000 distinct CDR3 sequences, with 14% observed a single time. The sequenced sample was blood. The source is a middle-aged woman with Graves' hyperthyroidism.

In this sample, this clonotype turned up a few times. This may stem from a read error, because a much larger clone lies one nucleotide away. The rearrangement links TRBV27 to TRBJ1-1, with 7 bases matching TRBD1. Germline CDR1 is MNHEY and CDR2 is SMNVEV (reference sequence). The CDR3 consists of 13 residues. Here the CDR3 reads CTSSILQGSEAFF. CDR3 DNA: TGTACCAGCAGTATCTTACAGGGGTCTGAAGCTTTCTTT.

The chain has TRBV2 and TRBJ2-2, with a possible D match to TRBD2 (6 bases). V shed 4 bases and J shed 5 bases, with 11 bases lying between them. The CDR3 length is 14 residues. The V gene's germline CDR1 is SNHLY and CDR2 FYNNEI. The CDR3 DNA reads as TGTGCCAGCAGTGTGGCGGGGCTGACCGGGGAGCTGTTTTTT. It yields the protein CASSVAGLTGELFF.

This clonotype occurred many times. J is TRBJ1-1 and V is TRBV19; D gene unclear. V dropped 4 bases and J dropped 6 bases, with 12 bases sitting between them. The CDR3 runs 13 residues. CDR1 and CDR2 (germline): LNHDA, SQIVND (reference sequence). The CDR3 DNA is TGTGCCAGTAGTACGGGTGGCGGGGCTGAAGCTTTCTTT. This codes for CASSTGGGAEAFF.

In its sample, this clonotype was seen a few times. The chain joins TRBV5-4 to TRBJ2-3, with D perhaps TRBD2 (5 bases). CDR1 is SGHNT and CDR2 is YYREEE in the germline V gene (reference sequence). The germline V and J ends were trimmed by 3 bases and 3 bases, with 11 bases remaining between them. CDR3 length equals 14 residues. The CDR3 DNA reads TGTGCCAGCAGCTCGGACGGGGTGACAGATACGCAGTATTTT. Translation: CASSSDGVTDTQYF.

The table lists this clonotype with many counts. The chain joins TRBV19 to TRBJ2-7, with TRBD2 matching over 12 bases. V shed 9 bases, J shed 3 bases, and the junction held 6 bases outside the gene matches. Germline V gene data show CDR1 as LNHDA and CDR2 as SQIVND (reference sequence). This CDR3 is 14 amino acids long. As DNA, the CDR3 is TGTGCCAGCAGCCGGACTAGCGGGATCTACGAGCAGTACTTC. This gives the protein CASSRTSGIYEQYF. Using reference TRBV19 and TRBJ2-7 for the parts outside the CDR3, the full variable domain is DGGITQSPKYLFRKEGQNVTLSCEQNLNHDAMYWYRQDPGQGLRLIYYSQIVNDFQKGDIAEGYSVSREKKESFPLTVTSAQKNPTAFYLCASSRTSGIYEQYFGPGTRLTVT.

The CDR3 nucleotides read TGTGCCAGTAGTAAAAGATCCGGGACAGGGTTTACAGATACGCAGTATTTT. This codes for CASSKRSGTGFTDTQYF. V and J are TRBV19 and TRBJ2-3, with TRBD1 identical over 9 bases. Germline V gene sequence: CDR1 LNHDA, CDR2 SQIVND (reference sequence). Unmatched junction bases numbered 11, after V lost 4 bases and J lost 3 bases. CDR3 size: 17 residues. Full variable domain (missing parts from reference TRBV19 and TRBJ2-3): DGGITQSPKYLFRKEGQNVTLSCEQNLNHDAMYWYRQDPGQGLRLIYYSQIVNDFQKGDIAEGYSVSREKKESFPLTVTSAQKNPTAFYLCASSKRSGTGFTDTQYFGPGTRLTVL.

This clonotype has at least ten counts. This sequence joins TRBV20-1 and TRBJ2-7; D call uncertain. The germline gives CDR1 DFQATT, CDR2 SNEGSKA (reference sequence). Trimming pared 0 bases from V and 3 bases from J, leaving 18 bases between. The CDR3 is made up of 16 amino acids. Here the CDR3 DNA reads TGCAGTGCTAGAGATCCAGCCGGGCTCAAGATCTACGAGCAGTACTTC. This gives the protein CSARDPAGLKIYEQYF.

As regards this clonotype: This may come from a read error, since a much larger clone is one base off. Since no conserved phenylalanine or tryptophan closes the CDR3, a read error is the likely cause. The CDR3 sequence is CSAREPQIGQYL. The CDR3 DNA reads as TGCAGTGCTAGAGAACCCCAAATCGGGCAGTACCTC. The gene calls are TRBV20-1 and TRBJ2-7; D is undetermined. This CDR3 contains 12 residues. Deletions cut 0 bases from V and 9 bases from J, with 12 bases between. Per germline, CDR1 DFQATT and CDR2 SNEGSKA (reference sequence).

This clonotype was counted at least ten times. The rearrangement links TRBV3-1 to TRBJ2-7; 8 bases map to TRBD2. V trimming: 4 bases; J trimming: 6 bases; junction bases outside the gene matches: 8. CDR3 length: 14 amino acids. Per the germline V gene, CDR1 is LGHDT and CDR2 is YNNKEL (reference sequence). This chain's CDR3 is CASSLFTSGGEQYF. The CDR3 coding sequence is TGTGCCAGCAGCCTCTTCACGAGCGGGGGCGAGCAGTACTTC.

In nucleotides, the CDR3 is TGTGCCACCAGCAGGAGACAGTTTGAGGAGACCCAGTACTTC. Translating gives CATSRRQFEETQYF. The chain is built from TRBV15 and TRBJ2-5; possible D gene TRBD1, 5 bases. CDR1 is LNHNV, CDR2 YYDKDF, per germline (reference sequence). V lost 3 bases and J 5 bases, leaving 13 bases between the germline ends. The CDR3 length is 14 residues.

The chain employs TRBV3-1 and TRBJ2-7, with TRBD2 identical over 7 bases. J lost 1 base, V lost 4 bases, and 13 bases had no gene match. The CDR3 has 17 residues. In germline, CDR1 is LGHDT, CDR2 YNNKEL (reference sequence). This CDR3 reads CASSPSSWASGSYEQYF. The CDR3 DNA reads TGTGCCAGCAGCCCCTCTTCATGGGCTAGCGGATCCTACGAGCAGTACTTC.

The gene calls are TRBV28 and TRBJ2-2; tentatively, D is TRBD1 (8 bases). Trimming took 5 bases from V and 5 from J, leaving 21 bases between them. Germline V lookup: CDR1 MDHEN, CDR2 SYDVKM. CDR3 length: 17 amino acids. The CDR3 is CASSHHSGGGRTGELFF. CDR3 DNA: TGTGCCAGCAGTCACCACTCAGGGGGCGGGAGAACCGGGGAGCTGTTTTTT.

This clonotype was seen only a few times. For the CDR3, the DNA is TGTGCCAGCAGTCGTGCCGGGGGTGTCACCGGGGAGCTGTTTTTT. As protein: CASSRAGGVTGELFF. The chain joins TRBV12-3 or TRBV12-4 to TRBJ2-2; TRBD2 is a possible D gene (6 bases). The CDR3 is 15 amino acids. With 5 bases removed from V and 4 bases from J, the gap between germline ends came to 14 bases.

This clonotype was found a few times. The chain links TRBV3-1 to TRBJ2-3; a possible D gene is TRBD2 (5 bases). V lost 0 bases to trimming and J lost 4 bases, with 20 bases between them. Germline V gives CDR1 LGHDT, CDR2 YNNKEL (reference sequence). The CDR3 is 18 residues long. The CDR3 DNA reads TGTGCCAGCAGCCAAGATAGTCCTAGCACATCGTCACCAGATACGCAGTATTTT. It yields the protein CASSQDSPSTSSPDTQYF.

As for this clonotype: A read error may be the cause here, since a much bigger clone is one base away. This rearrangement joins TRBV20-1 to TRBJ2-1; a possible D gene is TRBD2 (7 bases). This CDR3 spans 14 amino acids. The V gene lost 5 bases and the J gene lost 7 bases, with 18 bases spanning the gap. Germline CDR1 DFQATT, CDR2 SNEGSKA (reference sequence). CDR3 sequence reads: CSADPQQGGNEQFF. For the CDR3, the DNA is TGCAGTGCTGACCCTCAACAGGGAGGGAATGAGCAGTTCTTC.

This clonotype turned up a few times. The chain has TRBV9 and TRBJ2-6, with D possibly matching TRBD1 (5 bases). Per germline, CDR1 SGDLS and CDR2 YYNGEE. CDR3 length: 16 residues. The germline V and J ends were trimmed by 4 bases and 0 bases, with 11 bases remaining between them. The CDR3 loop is CASSIDSFSGANVLTF. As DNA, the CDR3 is TGTGCCAGCAGCATAGACAGCTTCTCTGGGGCCAACGTCCTGACTTTC. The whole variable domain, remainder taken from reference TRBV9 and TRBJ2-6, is DSGVTQTPKHLITATGQRVTLRCSPRSGDLSVYWYQQSLDQGLQFLIQYYNGEERAKGNILERFSAQQFPDLHSELNLSSLELGDSALYFCASSIDSFSGANVLTFGAGSRLTVL.

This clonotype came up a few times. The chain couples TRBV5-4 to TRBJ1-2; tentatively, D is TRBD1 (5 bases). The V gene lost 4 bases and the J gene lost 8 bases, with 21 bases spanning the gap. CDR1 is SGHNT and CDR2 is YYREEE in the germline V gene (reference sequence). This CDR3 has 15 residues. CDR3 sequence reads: CASSARDGRASGYTF. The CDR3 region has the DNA TGTGCCAGCAGCGCCCGGGACGGGAGGGCGAGCGGCTACACCTTC.

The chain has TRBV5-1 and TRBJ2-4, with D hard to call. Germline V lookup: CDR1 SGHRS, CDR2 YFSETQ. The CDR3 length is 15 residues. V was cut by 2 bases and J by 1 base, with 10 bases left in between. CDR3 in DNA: TGCGCCAGCAGCTTAGAACCCATGGCCAAAAACATTCAGTACTTC. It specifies CASSLEPMAKNIQYF.

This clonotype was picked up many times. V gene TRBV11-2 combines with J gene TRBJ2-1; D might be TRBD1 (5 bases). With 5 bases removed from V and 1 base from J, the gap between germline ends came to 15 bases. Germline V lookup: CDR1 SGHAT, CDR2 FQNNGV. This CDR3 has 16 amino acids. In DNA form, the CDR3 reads TGTGCCAGCAGCCAAGCAGGGTCTAGGTCCTACAATGAGCAGTTCTTC. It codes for CASSQAGSRSYNEQFF.

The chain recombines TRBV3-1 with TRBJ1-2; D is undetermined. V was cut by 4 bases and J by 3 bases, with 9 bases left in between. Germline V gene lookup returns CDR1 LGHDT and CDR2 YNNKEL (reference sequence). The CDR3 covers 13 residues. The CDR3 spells CASSPRADYGYTF. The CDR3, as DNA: TGTGCCAGCAGCCCCCGGGCCGACTATGGCTACACCTTC.

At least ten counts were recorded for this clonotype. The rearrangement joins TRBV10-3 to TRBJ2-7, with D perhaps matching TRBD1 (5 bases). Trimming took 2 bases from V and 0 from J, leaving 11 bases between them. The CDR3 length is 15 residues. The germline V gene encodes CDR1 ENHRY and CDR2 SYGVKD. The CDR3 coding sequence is TGTGCCATCAGTGAGGGGCCAGGGCGCTCCTACGAGCAGTACTTC. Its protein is CAISEGPGRSYEQYF.

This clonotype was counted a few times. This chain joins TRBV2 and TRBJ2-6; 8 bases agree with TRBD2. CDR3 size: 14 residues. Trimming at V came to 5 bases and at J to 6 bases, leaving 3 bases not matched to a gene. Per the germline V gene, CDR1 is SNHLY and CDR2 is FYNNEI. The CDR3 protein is CASSSGGLANVLTF. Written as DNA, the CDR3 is TGTGCCAGCAGTAGCGGGGGCTTGGCCAACGTCCTGACTTTC.

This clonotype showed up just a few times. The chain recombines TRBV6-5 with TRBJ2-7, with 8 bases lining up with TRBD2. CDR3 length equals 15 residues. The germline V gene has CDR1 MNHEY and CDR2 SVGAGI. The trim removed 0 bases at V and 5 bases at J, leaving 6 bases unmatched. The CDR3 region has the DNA TGTGCCAGCAGTTACTCGATCCTAGCGGGTAACGAGCAGTACTTC. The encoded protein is CASSYSILAGNEQYF.